This T cell receptor (beta chain) was sequenced in a study of blood T cell repertoires in COVID-19. Study summary: From the United States, Italy and Spain came samples of acute and convalescent COVID-19. T cells, B-cell-depleted T cells, or PBMCs provided the cDNA or gDNA that served as material.

The authors' processing: Nucleated cell counts were estimated from reference gene primer amplification. Sequenced by immunoSEQ multiplex PCR; TCRdb stores in-frame clones only, minus some. V, J and clone size are taken as reported in that table, and D and trimming were inferred from the DNA itself. The sample has roughly 120,000 clones, approximately 80% seen once. Germline V CDR1 and CDR2: MNHEY, SVGAGI. Trimming cost V 7 bases and J 5 bases; bases outside gene matches: 11. This CDR3 contains 15 residues. V usage is TRBV6-5 and J usage is TRBJ1-1, with 9 nucleotides matching TRBD1. The receptor was derived from a man between 65 and 80 years old with active or convalescent COVID-19. The sample taken for sequencing was peripheral blood. The CDR3 sequence is CASIKTGTGRTEAFF. The CDR3, as DNA: TGTGCCAGCATTAAGACCGGGACAGGGAGGACTGAAGCTTTCTTT.